Shown below are 32 T cell receptor beta chains from a single sample sequenced in a study of graft-versus-host responses after intestinal transplantation. Some clones are missing from TCRdb's copy, which holds only in-frame ones; the method was immunoSEQ multiplex PCR. The sample records roughly 38,000 clones, around 95% being singletons. The sample consisted of PBMCs, taken 16 days after intestinal transplant. The receptors derive from a human patient who received an intestinal transplant, so some T cells may come from the graft donor.

As DNA, the CDR3 is TGTGCCAGCAGTCACAATACTGGTCCATGGCCCCCCAATGAGCAGTTCTTC. This encodes CASSHNTGPWPPNEQFF. The chain is built from TRBV9 and TRBJ2-1; no firm D call. The CDR3 consists of 17 residues. The V end was cut by 5 bases, the J end by 6 bases, with 24 bases between. Per germline, CDR1 SGDLS and CDR2 YYNGEE.

V and J are TRBV15 and TRBJ1-2; TRBD1 is a possible D gene (6 bases). From germline, CDR1 is LNHNV and CDR2 YYDKDF (reference sequence). The V end was cut by 0 bases, the J end by 7 bases, with 12 bases between. The CDR3 consists of 14 residues. In DNA form, the CDR3 reads TGTGCCACCAGCAGAGATTTTGGGGGCAGTGGCTACACCTTC. Translated, it gives CATSRDFGGSGYTF.

The chain employs TRBV7-9 and TRBJ2-5, with D maybe TRBD2 (6 bases). The CDR3 has 15 amino acids. CDR1 and CDR2 (germline): SEHNR, FQNEAQ (reference sequence). Between the trimmed V and J ends, which lost 5 bases and 4 bases, there was a span of 17 bases. CDR3: CASSQAGSRGETQYF. The CDR3 DNA reads TGTGCCAGCAGCCAAGCCGGGAGTAGAGGAGAGACCCAGTACTTC.

The CDR3 coding sequence is TGTGCCAGCAGCTTGGGGACTCTCAAGGGGTACGAGCAGTACTTC. Amino acid sequence: CASSLGTLKGYEQYF. The J gene is TRBJ2-5, the V gene TRBV5-6; TRBD1 or TRBD2 may be the D gene (5 bases each). The J call could be wrong; TRBJ2-7 is a better fit for the DNA end. The germline V gene has CDR1 SGHDT and CDR2 YYEEEE. The CDR3 extends over 15 amino acids.

This clone came up once. The chain carries TRBV28 and TRBJ1-5; D is undetermined. V shed 5 bases and J shed 0 bases, with 8 bases lying between them. Germline values: CDR1 MDHEN, CDR2 SYDVKM. This CDR3 has 14 residues. CDR3: CASSQADSNQPQHF. The CDR3 DNA reads as TGTGCCAGCAGTCAGGCCGATAGCAATCAGCCCCAGCATTTT. The entire variable domain, with the rest obtained from reference TRBV28 and TRBJ1-5, is as follows: DVKVTQSSRYLVKRTGEKVFLECVQDMDHENMFWYRQDPGLGLRLIYFSYDVKMKEKGDIPEGYSVSREKKERFSLILESASTNQTSMYLCASSQADSNQPQHFGDGTRLSIL.

This clone occurred a few times. The chain uses TRBV27 and TRBJ1-4; 8 bases line up with TRBD1. Germline trimming cut 0 bases from V and 8 bases from J; bases unmatched to any gene: 2. Germline CDR1 MNHEY, CDR2 SMNVEV (reference sequence). There are 14 residues in the CDR3. This CDR3 is CASSLSRGPEKLFF. The CDR3 DNA follows: TGTGCCAGCAGTTTATCCAGGGGGCCCGAAAAACTGTTTTTT.

A few counts support this clone. The V and J genes are TRBV5-1 and TRBJ1-3, with 8 bases lining up with TRBD1. The germline V gene has CDR1 SGHRS and CDR2 YFSETQ. Trimming at V came to 3 bases and at J to 2 bases, leaving 1 base not matched to a gene. This CDR3 has 14 residues. The CDR3 DNA follows: TGCGCCAGCAGCTCGACAGGGGCTGGAAACACCATATATTTT. This translates into CASSSTGAGNTIYF.

V and J are TRBV7-6 and TRBJ2-7; the D is unclear. The CDR3 has 15 amino acids. Trimming shortened V by 1 base and J by 0 bases, and 10 bases separated the two germline ends. Germline V gene lookup returns CDR1 SGHVS and CDR2 FNYEAQ. CDR3 sequence (DNA): TGTGCCAGCAGCTTAGGTGGGCCCAGCTCCTACGAGCAGTACTTC. This gives the protein CASSLGGPSSYEQYF.

The chain is built from TRBV27 and TRBJ2-7; 9 bases fit TRBD2. The junction had 8 bases not matched to a gene; V was cut back by 5 bases and J by 6 bases. Germline lookup yields CDR1 MNHEY and CDR2 SMNVEV (reference sequence). There are 14 residues in the CDR3. CDR3 sequence reads: CASSLGLAGREQYF. Written as DNA, the CDR3 is TGTGCCAGCAGTCTGGGACTAGCAGGACGCGAGCAGTACTTC.

V usage is TRBV4-2 and J usage is TRBJ2-7; 7 positions agree with TRBD2. Trimming took 1 base from V and 2 from J; bases not matched to a gene: 2. This CDR3 comprises 14 residues. Per the germline V gene, CDR1 is LGHNA and CDR2 is YNFKEQ. CDR3 sequence: CASSQGRGAYEQYF. CDR3 coding DNA: TGTGCCAGCAGCCAAGGACGGGGGGCCTACGAGCAGTACTTC.

This clone was recorded only once. The rearrangement links TRBV14 to TRBJ2-3; 8 positions agree with TRBD2. CDR3 length equals 16 residues. In germline, CDR1 is SGHDN, CDR2 FVKESK. Unmatched junction bases numbered 6, after V lost 0 bases and J lost 4 bases. CDR3 in amino acids: CASSQEPGRAADTQYF. DNA of the CDR3: TGTGCCAGCAGCCAAGAACCCGGGAGGGCCGCAGATACGCAGTATTTT.

The chain carries TRBV4-1 and TRBJ1-1; TRBD1 is a possible D gene (6 bases). The CDR3 has 15 amino acids. Trimming shortened V by 0 bases and J by 8 bases, and 16 bases separated the two germline ends. Germline V gene data show CDR1 as MGHRA and CDR2 as YSYEKL. The CDR3 reads CASSQEGWGGTEAFF. The CDR3 DNA reads TGCGCCAGCAGCCAAGAGGGGTGGGGGGGCACGGAAGCTTTCTTT.

The chain employs TRBV4-3 and TRBJ2-3; no firm D call. The CDR3 runs to 15 residues. The germline V gene has CDR1 LGHNA and CDR2 YSLEER. The ends were cut back, 0 bases at V and 2 bases at J, with 9 bases in the middle. CDR3 coding DNA: TGCGCCAGCAGCCAAGAGGGCGGTTACACAGATACGCAGTATTTT. Its protein product is CASSQEGGYTDTQYF.

The J gene is TRBJ1-4, the V gene TRBV15; 7 bases match TRBD1. Unmatched junction bases numbered 9, after V lost 6 bases and J lost 5 bases. CDR1 LNHNV and CDR2 YYDKDF come from the germline V gene (reference sequence). The CDR3 totals 15 residues. CDR3 DNA sequence: TGTGCCACCAGGACAGGGTATAACCCAAATGAAAAACTGTTTTTT. Its protein is CATRTGYNPNEKLFF.

The chain joins TRBV29-1 to TRBJ2-5; possibly TRBD1 or TRBD2 for D (6 bases each). The V gene's germline CDR1 is SQVTM and CDR2 ANQGSEA. V was cut by 7 bases and J by 11 bases, with 23 bases left in between. The length of the CDR3 is 13 residues. In nucleotides, the CDR3 is TGCAGCGCCCGGGGGACACACTCCTACGAACAGTACTTC. Its protein product is CSARGTHSYEQYF.

CDR3 nucleotide sequence: TGTGCCAGTAGTATCACGGGAGATGGTGAGCAGTTCTTC. It encodes CASSITGDGEQFF. The chain combines TRBV19 with TRBJ2-1, with D possibly matching TRBD2 (6 bases). Trimming stripped 3 bases from V and 9 bases from J, with 12 bases between. The CDR3 loop spans 13 amino acids. Germline V gives CDR1 LNHDA, CDR2 SQIVND (reference sequence).

CDR3 DNA sequence: TGTGCCAGCAGCTTAGGGGGGAATCCTAGCGGCCAAGAGACCCAGTACTTC. It codes for CASSLGGNPSGQETQYF. The gene calls are TRBV13 and TRBJ2-5, with 7 bases lining up with TRBD2. Germline values: CDR1 PRHDT, CDR2 FYEKMQ (reference sequence). The CDR3 spans 17 residues. The junction had 8 bases not matched to a gene; V was cut back by 0 bases and J by 1 base.

The genes are TRBV7-7 and TRBJ2-1, with D maybe TRBD1 (6 bases). Germline lookup yields CDR1 SSHAT and CDR2 FNYEAQ (reference sequence). V was pared by 0 bases and J by 8 bases, with 8 bases between. The CDR3 totals 13 residues. The DNA of the CDR3 is TGTGCCAGCAGCTTAGCGGGGGCCGATGAGCAGTTCTTC. It yields the protein CASSLAGADEQFF.

The chain recombines TRBV5-4 with TRBJ1-1; 8 positions agree with TRBD1. With V trimmed by 2 bases and J by 1 base, 4 bases remained unmatched. The length of the CDR3 is 15 residues. The V gene's germline CDR1 is SGHNT and CDR2 YYREEE (reference sequence). The DNA of the CDR3 is TGTGCCAGCAGCTTCCTACAGGGGGGGAACACTGAAGCTTTCTTT. It encodes CASSFLQGGNTEAFF.

The rearrangement uses TRBV28 and TRBJ1-5, with 7 bases matching TRBD1. CDR3 length equals 16 residues. V was clipped by 4 bases and J by 1 base; unmatched bases: 7. Germline V lookup: CDR1 MDHEN, CDR2 SYDVKM. The DNA of the CDR3 is TGTGCCAGCAGTTCGCGACAGGGAATCAGCAATCAGCCCCAGCATTTT. Translating gives CASSSRQGISNQPQHF.

This CDR3 reads CASSPSGGLAKNIQYF. The CDR3, as DNA: TGTGCCAGTAGTCCTAGCGGGGGCCTAGCCAAAAACATTCAGTACTTC. The chain combines TRBV19 with TRBJ2-4; the match to TRBD2 covers 10 bases. The CDR3 spans 16 residues. Losses at the gene ends were 5 bases for V and 0 bases for J; bases not matched to a gene: 4. In germline, CDR1 is LNHDA, CDR2 SQIVND (reference sequence). Looking up the rest from reference TRBV19 and TRBJ2-4 gives the full variable domain: DGGITQSPKYLFRKEGQNVTLSCEQNLNHDAMYWYRQDPGQGLRLIYYSQIVNDFQKGDIAEGYSVSREKKESFPLTVTSAQKNPTAFYLCASSPSGGLAKNIQYFGAGTRLSVL.

CDR3 protein: CASSLPGQGVYEQYF. The CDR3 DNA sequence: TGTGCCAGCAGTCTCCCGGGACAGGGGGTATACGAGCAGTACTTC. The rearrangement joins TRBV28 to TRBJ2-7, with 11 nucleotides matching TRBD1. CDR3 size: 15 residues. V gave up 5 bases and J gave up 4 bases; unmatched junction bases: 7. Per germline, CDR1 MDHEN and CDR2 SYDVKM.

The V and J genes are TRBV27 and TRBJ2-7, with 7 positions matching TRBD1. V gave up 5 bases and J gave up 3 bases; unmatched junction bases: 7. CDR1 and CDR2 (germline): MNHEY, SMNVEV (reference sequence). The CDR3 spans 14 residues. The CDR3 DNA follows: TGTGCCAGCAGTCCTGACAGGGTCAACTACGAGCAGTACTTC. It codes for CASSPDRVNYEQYF.

The chain joins TRBV5-4 to TRBJ2-1, with 8 bases that match TRBD2. The CDR3 loop spans 13 amino acids. The V gene's germline CDR1 is SGHNT and CDR2 YYREEE (reference sequence). V trimming: 5 bases; J trimming: 5 bases; junction bases outside the gene matches: 3. DNA for the CDR3: TGTGCCAGCAGGACTAGCGAGGACAATGAGCAGTTCTTC. Protein product: CASRTSEDNEQFF. Filled out from reference TRBV5-4 and TRBJ2-1, the complete variable domain reads ETGVTQSPTHLIKTRGQQVTLRCSSQSGHNTVSWYQQALGQGPQFIFQYYREEENGRGNFPPRFSGLQFPNYSSELNVNALELDDSALYLCASRTSEDNEQFFGPGTRLTVL.

The chain employs TRBV4-2 and TRBJ2-7, with 7 bases that match TRBD1. The CDR3 is 14 residues long. The junction had 3 bases not matched to a gene; V was cut back by 1 base and J by 3 bases. The germline CDR1 and CDR2 sequences are LGHNA and YNFKEQ. The CDR3, as DNA: TGTGCCAGCAGCCAAGGCGCAGGGGGCTACGAGCAGTACTTC. This gives the protein CASSQGAGGYEQYF.

J is TRBJ2-4 and V is TRBV27; D remains ambiguous. CDR3 length equals 12 residues. Germline V gene sequence: CDR1 MNHEY, CDR2 SMNVEV (reference sequence). V was pared by 3 bases and J by 9 bases, with 9 bases between. CDR3 DNA: TGTGCCAGCAGTTTTCCCGCTGGCATTCAGTACTTC. Translated, it gives CASSFPAGIQYF.

This clone was seen only once. This rearrangement joins TRBV2 to TRBJ2-7; 9 nucleotides match TRBD2. Germline lookup yields CDR1 SNHLY and CDR2 FYNNEI. CDR3 length: 16 amino acids. With V trimmed by 11 bases and J by 3 bases, 17 bases remained unmatched. The CDR3 DNA is TGTGCCGGACGGGGCGGGGGGGCAGCTCTGAGCTACGAGCAGTACTTC. This gives the protein CAGRGGGAALSYEQYF.

This clone is a singleton in its sample. The chain couples TRBV18 to TRBJ2-3; D perhaps matches TRBD2 (5 bases). In germline, CDR1 is KGHSH, CDR2 LQKENI. The CDR3 is 14 residues long. V lost 2 bases, J lost 4 bases, and 10 bases lay in between. The CDR3 nucleotides are TGTGCCAGCTCACCATGGAGGAATCCAGATACGCAGTATTTT. Encoded protein: CASSPWRNPDTQYF.

This rearrangement joins TRBV7-9 to TRBJ2-3, with 10 bases aligning to TRBD2. With V trimmed by 6 bases and J by 0 bases, 6 bases remained unmatched. Germline V lookup: CDR1 SEHNR, CDR2 FQNEAQ (reference sequence). The CDR3 has 16 amino acids. The CDR3 DNA reads TGTGCCAGCAGTTACCTAGCGGGAGAGAGCACAGATACGCAGTATTTT. Its translation is CASSYLAGESTDTQYF. The entire variable domain, with the rest obtained from reference TRBV7-9 and TRBJ2-3, is as follows: DTGVSQNPRHKITKRGQNVTFRCDPISEHNRLYWYRQTLGQGPEFLTYFQNEAQLEKSRLLSDRFSAERPKGSFSTLEIQRTEQGDSAMYLCASSYLAGESTDTQYFGPGTRLTVL.

CDR3 in DNA: TGCGCCAGCAGCTTGGAGGGATTGAGGGAGCCCCAGCATTTT. It translates to CASSLEGLREPQHF. The V call is TRBV5-1, the J call TRBJ1-5; unclear D gene. The germline gives CDR1 SGHRS, CDR2 YFSETQ. CDR3 length: 14 amino acids. V was shortened by 0 bases and J by 8 bases, with 12 bases between the two germline ends.

The chain links TRBV6-5 to TRBJ1-1; possible D gene TRBD1, 6 bases. CDR1 and CDR2 (germline): MNHEY, SVGAGI. Trimming cost V 6 bases and J 11 bases, with 19 bases left between them. The CDR3 loop spans 13 amino acids. DNA of the CDR3: TGTGCCAGCAGCCCCACCCAGGGAAGGGGGGCTTTCTTT. Amino acid sequence: CASSPTQGRGAFF.

The rearrangement joins TRBV18 to TRBJ2-3; a weak D match, TRBD2 (5 bases). V dropped 1 base and J dropped 4 bases, with 15 bases sitting between them. The CDR3 has 16 amino acids. CDR1 is KGHSH, CDR2 LQKENI, per germline. CDR3 loop: CASSPLIGSGPDTQYF. DNA of the CDR3: TGTGCCAGCTCACCACTTATAGGGAGTGGACCAGATACGCAGTATTTT.